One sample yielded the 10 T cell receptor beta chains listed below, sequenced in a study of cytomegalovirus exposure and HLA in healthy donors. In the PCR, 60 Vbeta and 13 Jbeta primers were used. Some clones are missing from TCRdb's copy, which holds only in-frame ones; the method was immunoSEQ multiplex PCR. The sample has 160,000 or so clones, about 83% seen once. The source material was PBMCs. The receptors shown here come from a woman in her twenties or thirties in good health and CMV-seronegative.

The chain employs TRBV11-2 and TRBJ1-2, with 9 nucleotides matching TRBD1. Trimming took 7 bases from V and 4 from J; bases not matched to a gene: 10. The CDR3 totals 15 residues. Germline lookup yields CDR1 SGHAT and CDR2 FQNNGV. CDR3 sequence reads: CASKPGDRAFYGYTF. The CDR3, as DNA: TGTGCCAGCAAACCGGGGGACAGGGCATTCTATGGCTACACCTTC. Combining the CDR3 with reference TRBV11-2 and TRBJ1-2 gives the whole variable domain EAGVAQSPRYKIIEKRQSVAFWCNPISGHATLYWYQQILGQGPKLLIQFQNNGVVDDSQLPKDRFSAERLKGVDSTLKIQPAKLEDSAVYLCASKPGDRAFYGYTFGSGTRLTVV.

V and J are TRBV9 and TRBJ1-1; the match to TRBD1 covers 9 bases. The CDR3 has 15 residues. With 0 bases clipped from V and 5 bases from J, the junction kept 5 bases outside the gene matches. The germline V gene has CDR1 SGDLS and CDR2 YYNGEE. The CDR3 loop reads CASSVVGTGLTEAFF. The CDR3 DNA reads TGTGCCAGCAGCGTAGTAGGGACAGGGTTGACTGAAGCTTTCTTT.

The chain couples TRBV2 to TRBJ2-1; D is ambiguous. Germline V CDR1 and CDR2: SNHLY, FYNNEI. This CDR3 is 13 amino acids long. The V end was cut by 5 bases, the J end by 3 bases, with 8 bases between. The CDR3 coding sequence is TGTGCCAGCAGTACTACTGGCTACAATGAGCAGTTCTTC. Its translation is CASSTTGYNEQFF.

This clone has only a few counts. The chain's CDR3 is CASSWGGKLFF. The CDR3 nucleotides read TGTGCCAGCAGTTGGGGGGGAAAACTGTTTTTT. V and J are TRBV6-5 and TRBJ1-4, with D tentatively TRBD1 (5 bases). The CDR3 runs 11 residues. Germline-derived CDR1 and CDR2 are MNHEY and SVGAGI. V lost 4 bases and J 10 bases, leaving 7 bases between the germline ends.

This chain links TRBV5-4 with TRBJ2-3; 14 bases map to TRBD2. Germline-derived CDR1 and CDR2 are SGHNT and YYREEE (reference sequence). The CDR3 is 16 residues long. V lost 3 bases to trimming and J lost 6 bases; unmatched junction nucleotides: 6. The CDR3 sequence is CASSSPTSGGADTQYF. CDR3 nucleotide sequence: TGTGCCAGCAGCTCGCCGACTAGCGGGGGGGCCGATACGCAGTATTTT.

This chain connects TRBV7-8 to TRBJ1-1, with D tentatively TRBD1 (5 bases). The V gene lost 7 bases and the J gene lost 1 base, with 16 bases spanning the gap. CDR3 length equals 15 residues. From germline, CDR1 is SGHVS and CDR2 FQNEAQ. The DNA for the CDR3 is TGTGCCAGCAACCTCCCCGACAGCCGGAACACTGAAGCTTTCTTT. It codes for CASNLPDSRNTEAFF. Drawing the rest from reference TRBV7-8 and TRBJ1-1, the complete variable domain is GAGVSQSPRYKVAKRGQDVALRCDPISGHVSLFWYQQALGQGPEFLTYFQNEAQLDKSGLPSDRFFAERPEGSVSTLKIQRTQQEDSAVYLCASNLPDSRNTEAFFGQGTRLTVV.

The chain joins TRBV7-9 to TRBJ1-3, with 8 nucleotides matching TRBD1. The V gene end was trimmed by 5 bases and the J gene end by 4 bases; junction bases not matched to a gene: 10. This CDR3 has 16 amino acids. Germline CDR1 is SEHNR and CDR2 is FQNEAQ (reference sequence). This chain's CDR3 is CASSLKTGDPGNTIYF. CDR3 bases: TGTGCCAGCAGCCTTAAGACAGGGGATCCGGGAAACACCATATATTTT.

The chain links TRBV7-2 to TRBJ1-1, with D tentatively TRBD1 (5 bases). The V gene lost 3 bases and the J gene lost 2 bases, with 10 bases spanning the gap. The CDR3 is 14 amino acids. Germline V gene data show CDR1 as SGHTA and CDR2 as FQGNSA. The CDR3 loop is CASSFGGGNTEAFF. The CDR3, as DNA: TGTGCCAGCAGCTTTGGGGGGGGAAACACTGAAGCTTTCTTT.

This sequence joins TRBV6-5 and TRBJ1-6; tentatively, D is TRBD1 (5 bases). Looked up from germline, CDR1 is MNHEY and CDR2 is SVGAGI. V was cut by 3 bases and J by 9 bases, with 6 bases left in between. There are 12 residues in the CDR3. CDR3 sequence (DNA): TGTGCCAGCAGTTATGGGGCTTCACCCCTCCACTTT. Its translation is CASSYGASPLHF.

CDR3 sequence: CATSRAPGMNTEAFF. The CDR3 DNA follows: TGTGCCACCAGCAGAGCGCCAGGGATGAACACTGAAGCTTTCTTT. The J gene is TRBJ1-1, the V gene TRBV15; weak D call: TRBD1 (5 bases). Germline-derived CDR1 and CDR2 are LNHNV and YYDKDF (reference sequence). V shed 1 base and J shed 0 bases, with 9 bases lying between them. This CDR3 is built from 15 residues.